Below, 10 T cell receptor beta chains from the same sample are listed, as sequenced in a study of blood T cell repertoires in COVID-19 (dated by TCRdb to about 2020). To prepare the library, the immunoSEQ multiplex PCR assay was applied. Not all clones reach the TCRdb copy of this immuneACCESS table, which keeps in-frame sequences only. Checked studies attribute under half of the gap to unresolved V genes and leave the rest unexplained. The sample table lists a few hundred thousand clones, almost 90% of them with a count of one. The ten largest clones add up to roughly 1% of the sample. The material sequenced was peripheral blood. The source of these receptors is a woman in her thirties or forties with COVID-19, enrolled during active disease.

The CDR3 spells CASSQRGREAFF. CDR3 nucleotides: TGTGCCAGCAGCCAAAGGGGGCGTGAAGCTTTCTTT. The V and J genes are TRBV7-9 and TRBJ1-1; TRBD1 agrees at 7 bases. V was pared by 5 bases and J by 7 bases, with 4 bases of the junction left unmatched. The CDR3 totals 12 residues. Germline CDR1 SEHNR, CDR2 FQNEAQ (reference sequence).

The chain uses TRBV7-9 and TRBJ1-4; TRBD1 might be the D (5 bases). The CDR3 loop spans 15 amino acids. Germline V gene lookup returns CDR1 SEHNR and CDR2 FQNEAQ (reference sequence). Deletions cut 5 bases from V and 0 bases from J, with 10 bases between. The CDR3, as DNA: TGTGCCAGCAGCGACAGACCCACAACTAATGAAAAACTGTTTTTT. Encoded protein: CASSDRPTTNEKLFF.

The genes are TRBV14 and TRBJ2-1, with TRBD2 identical over 13 bases. V lost 1 base to trimming and J lost 8 bases; unmatched junction nucleotides: 14. Per germline, CDR1 SGHDN and CDR2 FVKESK. This CDR3 region has 19 residues. CDR3 loop: CASSQGITSGGAGYHEQFF. The CDR3 DNA is TGTGCCAGCAGCCAAGGAATAACTAGCGGGGGGGCCGGGTACCATGAGCAGTTCTTC.

The CDR3 protein is CAISDGGSFAGELFF. In nucleotides, the CDR3 is TGTGCCATCAGTGACGGCGGGAGCTTCGCCGGGGAGCTGTTTTTT. This chain joins TRBV10-3 and TRBJ2-2; 7 bases fit TRBD2. Per the germline V gene, CDR1 is ENHRY and CDR2 is SYGVKD. The CDR3 covers 15 residues. Trimming at V came to 3 bases and at J to 6 bases, leaving 7 bases not matched to a gene.

The chain links TRBV7-9 to TRBJ1-1, with D unresolved. CDR1 and CDR2 (germline): SEHNR, FQNEAQ (reference sequence). V lost 8 bases and J lost 2, with 9 bases in between. The CDR3 totals 12 residues. CDR3 sequence (DNA): TGTGCCAGCCGAGACACCAACACTGAAGCTTTCTTT. Translated, it gives CASRDTNTEAFF. The variable domain in full, completed from reference TRBV7-9 and TRBJ1-1, reads DTGVSQNPRHKITKRGQNVTFRCDPISEHNRLYWYRQTLGQGPEFLTYFQNEAQLEKSRLLSDRFSAERPKGSFSTLEIQRTEQGDSAMYLCASRDTNTEAFFGQGTRLTVV.

This clone was observed once. CDR3 bases: TGTGCCAGCAGCCAAGAGTGGACAGGGACCTATGGCTACACCTTC. Translation: CASSQEWTGTYGYTF. This chain uses TRBV3-1 (or the pseudogene TRBV3-2) with TRBJ1-2, with 8 bases aligning to TRBD1. CDR1 and CDR2 (germline): LGHDT, YNNKEL (reference sequence). V lost 0 bases, J lost 4 bases, and 4 bases stayed unmatched. CDR3 length: 15 residues.

The V and J genes are TRBV5-8 and TRBJ1-6; D unresolved. Trimming removed 0 bases at V and 6 bases at J, with 7 bases between. The CDR3 runs to 14 residues. Germline loops: CDR1 SGHTS, CDR2 YDEGEE. CDR3 sequence: CASSLVFLNSPLHF. The CDR3 bases are TGTGCCAGCAGCTTGGTTTTTCTTAATTCACCCCTCCACTTT.

This chain uses TRBV7-9 with TRBJ1-1; D perhaps matches TRBD1 (5 bases). V lost 4 bases to trimming and J lost 4 bases, with 13 bases between them. This CDR3 spans 14 amino acids. Germline-derived CDR1 and CDR2 are SEHNR and FQNEAQ (reference sequence). The CDR3 is CASSSRPDSTEAFF. CDR3 bases: TGTGCCAGCAGCTCGAGACCAGACAGCACTGAAGCTTTCTTT.

The chain recombines TRBV28 with TRBJ1-2; the D gene is possibly TRBD1 (5 bases). The germline V and J ends were trimmed by 3 bases and 2 bases, with 16 bases remaining between them. The CDR3 extends over 16 amino acids. Germline assignment: CDR1 MDHEN and CDR2 SYDVKM. CDR3 region: CASSLAGQLINYGYTF. The DNA of the CDR3 is TGTGCCAGCAGTTTGGCAGGGCAACTAATCAACTATGGCTACACCTTC.

This clone came up a few times. The chain uses TRBV28 and TRBJ2-1, with 9 positions matching TRBD1. The CDR3 contains 16 residues. Trimming removed 1 base from V and 1 base from J; junction bases left unmatched: 2. The V gene's germline CDR1 is MDHEN and CDR2 SYDVKM. The DNA of the CDR3 is TGTGCCAGCAGTTTATCTGGACAGGGGTCCTACAATGAGCAGTTCTTC. Translated: CASSLSGQGSYNEQFF.